These T cell receptor beta chains were read from a single sample in a study of blood T cell repertoires in COVID-19. TCRdb's copy holds only in-frame clones and misses some; the assay was immunoSEQ multiplex PCR. The repertoire holds over 65,000 clones, with 75% to 90% as singletons. Sequences were obtained from peripheral blood. The receptors stem from a human donor in a cohort sampled during active COVID-19. The CDR3 runs from the conserved cysteine through the conserved F or W. Fields, in order: V gene, J gene, CDR3 protein.

TRBV5-4,TRBJ2-3,CASSRQGSGTDTQYF
TRBV7-2,TRBJ1-1,CASSLGAGLNTEAFF
TRBV15,TRBJ1-4,CATSRDREEQIEKLFF
TRBV11-3,TRBJ2-7,CASSLDTGLAYEQYF
TRBV5-1,TRBJ1-1,CASSIQGGENTEAFF
TRBV7-3,TRBJ1-2,CASSPNGGEGYTF
TRBV6-5,TRBJ1-3,CASSYALGLAGNTIYF
TRBV30,TRBJ1-2,CAWSRFQGDGYTF
TRBV10-3,TRBJ2-2,CAINSGQVLGELFF
TRBV7-2,TRBJ2-2,CASSLNTNTGELFF
TRBV15,TRBJ1-3,CATSRAGLISGNTIYF
TRBV4-1,TRBJ1-4,CASSQVPGANEKLFF
TRBV2,TRBJ2-4,CASSEGTYPSALAKNIQYF
TRBV6-2/TRBV6-3,TRBJ2-5,CASSFSKRDFQETQYF
TRBV18,TRBJ1-2,CASFTAGLNYGYTF
TRBV5-1,TRBJ2-7,CASTSGAYEQYF
TRBV7-2,TRBJ1-2,CASSLDGAPYYGYTF
TRBV5-1,TRBJ1-2,CASGPGTAPYGYTF
TRBV5-1,TRBJ2-7,CASSFGAGVYEQYF
TRBV27,TRBJ2-7,CASSSLADIQYEQYF
TRBV28,TRBJ1-2,CASSLGLNNYGYTF
TRBV6-5,TRBJ2-2,CASSRTGRNTGELFF
TRBV27,TRBJ2-7,CASSGGTGADEQYF
TRBV7-7,TRBJ2-1,CASSSSNSGGNEQFF
TRBV27,TRBJ2-7,CASSFSTSFPSGKRDGQYF
TRBV9,TRBJ2-5,CASSVAQGRAGAETQYF
TRBV18,TRBJ1-1,CASSPSQGNTEAFF
TRBV5-4,TRBJ2-2,CALGEGANTGELFF
TRBV30,TRBJ1-1,CAWRGGAEAFF
TRBV28,TRBJ2-2,CASSLRRAGELFF